The T cell receptor (beta chain) described here comes from a study of T cell repertoires in cytomegalovirus infection. MiXCR was run by TCRdb on the reads, yielding one entry per CDR3 protein. This table has about 740,000 distinct CDR3 sequences, 35% appearing once. Broader study findings: HLA-C-restricted CMV clonotypes gave the most frequent clonotype in two of eight donors. Cumulative frequency of public TCR beta families picked out carriers of CMV plus the relevant HLA.

This clonotype has at least ten counts. The antigen remains undetermined. CDR3 length: 16 amino acids. With V trimmed by 1 base and J by 2 bases, 3 bases remained unmatched. Germline V gene lookup returns CDR1 LNHNV and CDR2 YYDKDF (reference sequence). The chain couples TRBV15 to TRBJ2-2, with 8 bases that match TRBD1. This receptor was obtained from a human donor in good health (CMV status not recorded). Some clones in this sample may be carry-over from other donors' samples. Sequenced input: PBMCs. The CDR3 sequence is CATSRAGTGNTGELFF. The DNA of the CDR3 is TGTGCCACCAGCAGAGCCGGGACAGGAAACACCGGGGAGCTGTTTTTT.